These 26 T cell receptor beta chains came from one sample sequenced in a study of cytomegalovirus exposure and HLA in healthy donors. With 60 Vbeta and 13 Jbeta primers, the PCR was carried out. Profiling relied on immunoSEQ multiplex PCR, and the TCRdb table lists in-frame clones only, not all of them. The sample includes over 80,000 clones, over 55% of them seen just once. Input material: PBMCs. Every receptor here comes from a woman aged 18-29 years in good health and CMV-seropositive.

The rearrangement uses TRBV6-1 and TRBJ2-7, with D possibly being TRBD1 (5 bases). The V gene's germline CDR1 is MNHNS and CDR2 SASEGT. The CDR3 totals 13 residues. The V end was cut by 3 bases, the J end by 7 bases, with 13 bases between. The CDR3 bases are TGTGCCAGCAGTGAGGGCAGGGTTCGGGAGCAGTACTTC. Translating gives CASSEGRVREQYF.

Ten or more counts support this clone. The rearrangement uses TRBV5-1 and TRBJ2-2; 9 bases are a match to TRBD2. CDR1 SGHRS and CDR2 YFSETQ come from the germline V gene. This CDR3 is built from 16 residues. With 3 bases clipped from V and 4 bases from J, the junction kept 7 bases outside the gene matches. The CDR3 DNA reads TGCGCCAGCAGCTCCGCCGGGACTAGCATCACCGGGGAGCTGTTTTTT. Translated: CASSSAGTSITGELFF.

The gene calls are TRBV5-1 and TRBJ2-7, with D possibly matching TRBD2 (6 bases). Trimming shortened V by 7 bases and J by 3 bases, and 20 bases separated the two germline ends. CDR1 is SGHRS, CDR2 YFSETQ, per germline. CDR3 length: 15 residues. CDR3 region: CASVIRPGLNYEQYF. CDR3 nucleotide sequence: TGCGCCAGCGTAATCCGTCCGGGACTCAACTACGAGCAGTACTTC. Based on the CDR3 plus reference TRBV5-1 and TRBJ2-7, the full variable domain is KAGVTQTPRYLIKTRGQQVTLSCSPISGHRSVSWYQQTPGQGLQFLFEYFSETQRNKGNFPGRFSGRQFSNSRSEMNVSTLELGDSALYLCASVIRPGLNYEQYFGPGTRLTVT.

The chain links TRBV5-1 to TRBJ1-1; possible D gene TRBD1, 5 bases. Germline CDR1 is SGHRS and CDR2 is YFSETQ. V shed 7 bases and J shed 1 base, with 11 bases lying between them. The CDR3 totals 13 residues. CDR3 in amino acids: CASAEGSNTEAFF. The CDR3 nucleotides are TGCGCCAGCGCGGAGGGGTCGAACACTGAAGCTTTCTTT. Full variable domain (remainder filled in from reference TRBV5-1 and TRBJ1-1): KAGVTQTPRYLIKTRGQQVTLSCSPISGHRSVSWYQQTPGQGLQFLFEYFSETQRNKGNFPGRFSGRQFSNSRSEMNVSTLELGDSALYLCASAEGSNTEAFFGQGTRLTVV.

The chain links TRBV5-8 to TRBJ2-1, with a weak D call TRBD2 (6 bases). V gave up 2 bases and J gave up 10 bases, with 16 bases separating them. Germline CDR1 is SGHTS and CDR2 is YDEGEE. The CDR3 has 14 amino acids. In DNA, the CDR3 is TGTGCCAGCAGCTTAGGTGCCCAGCGGGCCGAGCAGTTCTTC. Its protein product is CASSLGAQRAEQFF.

V gene TRBV7-8 combines with J gene TRBJ2-6; possible D gene TRBD1, 5 bases. V dropped 2 bases and J dropped 2 bases, with 22 bases sitting between them. The CDR3 runs 20 residues. Germline CDR1 reads SGHVS; CDR2 reads FQNEAQ. The CDR3 DNA follows: TGTGCCAGCAGCTTATACCGTAGTGAACACCTAGGGGCTGGGGCCAACGTCCTGACTTTC. It specifies CASSLYRSEHLGAGANVLTF. The complete variable domain, with remaining parts taken from reference TRBV7-8 and TRBJ2-6, reads GAGVSQSPRYKVAKRGQDVALRCDPISGHVSLFWYQQALGQGPEFLTYFQNEAQLDKSGLPSDRFFAERPEGSVSTLKIQRTQQEDSAVYLCASSLYRSEHLGAGANVLTFGAGSRLTVL.

The chain has TRBV6-1 and TRBJ1-1; 7 bases line up with TRBD1. The CDR3 is made up of 13 amino acids. Germline V CDR1 and CDR2: MNHNS, SASEGT. Unmatched junction bases numbered 3, after V lost 3 bases and J lost 5 bases. In nucleotides, the CDR3 is TGTGCCAGCAGTGAGACAGGGTGGACTGAAGCTTTCTTT. Its translation is CASSETGWTEAFF.

The rearrangement links TRBV7-9 to TRBJ2-4; 8 positions agree with TRBD1. There are 16 residues in the CDR3. Germline V gene lookup returns CDR1 SEHNR and CDR2 FQNEAQ (reference sequence). Losses at the gene ends were 4 bases for V and 2 bases for J; bases not matched to a gene: 7. CDR3 sequence (DNA): TGTGCCAGCAGCTACCCGGGACAGGACCCCAAAAACATTCAGTACTTC. This encodes CASSYPGQDPKNIQYF.

The rearrangement links TRBV30 to TRBJ1-3; tentative D call: TRBD1 (5 bases). The CDR3 sequence is 11 residues long. The germline V and J ends were trimmed by 4 bases and 5 bases, with 6 bases remaining between them. Per germline, CDR1 GTSNPN and CDR2 SVGIG (reference sequence). The CDR3 is CAWTGRNTIYF. The CDR3 DNA reads as TGTGCCTGGACAGGGAGAAACACCATATATTTT.

The J gene is TRBJ1-6, the V gene TRBV27; D perhaps matches TRBD1 (5 bases). The length of the CDR3 is 14 residues. The V end was cut by 9 bases, the J end by 4 bases, with 13 bases between. CDR1 is MNHEY, CDR2 SMNVEV, per germline (reference sequence). CDR3 amino acids: CASSRDSYNSPLHF. The CDR3, as DNA: TGTGCCAGTTCCCGGGACTCATATAATTCACCCCTCCACTTT.

The chain carries TRBV15 and TRBJ2-1, with D possibly being TRBD1 (6 bases). V lost 8 bases, J lost 4 bases, and 12 bases lay in between. Germline CDR1 is LNHNV and CDR2 is YYDKDF (reference sequence). This CDR3 spans 13 amino acids. In DNA, the CDR3 is TGTGCCACCGAGGGGGACGGTTACAATGAGCAGTTCTTC. This encodes CATEGDGYNEQFF.

The V call is TRBV6-6, the J call TRBJ2-5, with a weak D call TRBD2 (5 bases). The CDR3 runs 14 residues. The ends were cut back, 0 bases at V and 2 bases at J, with 7 bases in the middle. In germline, CDR1 is MNHNY, CDR2 SVGAGI (reference sequence). CDR3 protein: CASSYSDLQETQYF. The CDR3 DNA reads as TGTGCCAGCAGTTACTCGGACTTACAAGAGACCCAGTACTTC.

J is TRBJ2-1 and V is TRBV11-3, with D possibly TRBD2 on 6 matching bases. V dropped 1 base and J dropped 5 bases, with 15 bases sitting between them. The CDR3 covers 16 residues. Germline V CDR1 and CDR2: SGHNT, YENEEA. DNA of the CDR3: TGTGCCAGCAGCTTAGCTAGCGCCCCGGCCCACAATGAGCAGTTCTTC. Translating gives CASSLASAPAHNEQFF.

The chain recombines TRBV30 with TRBJ2-1; 9 bases fit TRBD2. Trimming removed 0 bases from V and 4 bases from J; junction bases left unmatched: 10. The germline CDR1 and CDR2 sequences are GTSNPN and SVGIG (reference sequence). This CDR3 has 17 residues. In DNA, the CDR3 is TGTGCCTGGAGTGTGGAACTCGGGACTAGCCAGTACAATGAGCAGTTCTTC. The encoded protein is CAWSVELGTSQYNEQFF.

This chain links TRBV29-1 with TRBJ1-4, with D uncertain. Germline V gene lookup returns CDR1 SQVTM and CDR2 ANQGSEA. The V and J ends lost 7 bases and 0 bases respectively, with 9 bases between them. This CDR3 contains 13 residues. CDR3 sequence (DNA): TGCAGCGCCATACTAACAACTAATGAAAAACTGTTTTTT. Its protein is CSAILTTNEKLFF.

This clone was detected a few times. The rearrangement joins TRBV19 to TRBJ2-5, with D possibly TRBD2 on 6 matching bases. CDR3 size: 20 residues. Trimming removed 4 bases from V and 2 bases from J, with 29 bases in between. Germline V gene data show CDR1 as LNHDA and CDR2 as SQIVND (reference sequence). Here the CDR3 DNA reads TGTGCCAGTAGTACCCCCTTCGGGGACTCCTTCGTCGTTGTACAAGAGACCCAGTACTTC. This sequence encodes CASSTPFGDSFVVVQETQYF.

The chain uses TRBV5-6 and TRBJ1-3, with D uncertain. V lost 2 bases and J lost 0, with 6 bases in between. This CDR3 contains 14 residues. The germline CDR1 and CDR2 sequences are SGHDT and YYEEEE. This CDR3 reads CASSFSFSGNTIYF. The CDR3 DNA is TGTGCCAGCAGCTTTTCATTCTCTGGAAACACCATATATTTT.

CDR3: CASSAPISSDTQYF. CDR3 coding DNA: TGTGCCAGCAGCGCCCCCATCTCGAGCGATACGCAGTATTTT. The chain has TRBV9 and TRBJ2-3; D is uncertain. CDR1 SGDLS and CDR2 YYNGEE come from the germline V gene. This CDR3 comprises 14 residues. V dropped 3 bases and J dropped 6 bases, with 14 bases sitting between them.

This chain joins TRBV2 and TRBJ2-2, with a possible D match to TRBD1 (5 bases). Germline-derived CDR1 and CDR2 are SNHLY and FYNNEI. The CDR3 has 17 residues. V was shortened by 2 bases and J by 2 bases, with 15 bases between the two germline ends. CDR3 DNA: TGTGCCAGCAGTGAACAGGGTTGGCTAGGCAACACCGGGGAGCTGTTTTTT. This codes for CASSEQGWLGNTGELFF.

In its sample, this clone was seen a few times. J is TRBJ2-3 and V is TRBV4-2; 7 bases are a match to TRBD1. This CDR3 has 15 amino acids. Germline V CDR1 and CDR2: LGHNA, YNFKEQ. Trimming removed 1 base from V and 6 bases from J; junction bases left unmatched: 7. The CDR3 sequence: CASSQVEGQTDTQYF. The CDR3 coding sequence is TGTGCCAGCAGCCAAGTAGAGGGACAGACCGATACGCAGTATTTT.

The chain links TRBV5-4 to TRBJ2-6; 9 bases align to TRBD1. This CDR3 spans 16 amino acids. V was clipped by 3 bases and J by 3 bases; unmatched bases: 4. Germline-derived CDR1 and CDR2 are SGHNT and YYREEE (reference sequence). CDR3: CASSSGQGFGANVLTF. The DNA of the CDR3 is TGTGCCAGCAGCTCGGGACAGGGATTTGGGGCCAACGTCCTGACTTTC.

This clone was picked up a small number of times. V usage is TRBV4-2 and J usage is TRBJ1-4; weak D call: TRBD1 (6 bases). The V and J ends lost 0 bases and 3 bases respectively, with 17 bases between them. The CDR3 loop spans 18 amino acids. Germline V CDR1 and CDR2: LGHNA, YNFKEQ. CDR3 coding DNA: TGTGCCAGCAGCCAAGAAAGGCAGGGGAACGTAGCTAATGAAAAACTGTTTTTT. This codes for CASSQERQGNVANEKLFF.

V is TRBV4-2 and J is TRBJ2-3, with D tentatively TRBD1 (5 bases). CDR1 and CDR2 from the germline V gene are LGHNA and YNFKEQ. The CDR3 has 13 residues. V was pared by 5 bases and J by 0 bases, with 6 bases between. The CDR3 loop is CASSWGSTDTQYF. For the CDR3, the DNA is TGTGCCAGCAGCTGGGGCAGCACAGATACGCAGTATTTT.

The chain has TRBV28 and TRBJ2-1; 11 bases match TRBD1. V shed 6 bases and J 9 bases; nucleotides not matched to a gene: 4. The CDR3 spans 13 residues. CDR1 MDHEN and CDR2 SYDVKM come from the germline V gene. The DNA of the CDR3 is TGTGCCAGCAGACGGACAGGGGGCGGTGAGCAGTTCTTC. It is translated as CASRRTGGGEQFF.

The chain employs TRBV7-6 and TRBJ1-1; 7 bases align to TRBD1. Germline trimming cut 3 bases from V and 6 bases from J; bases unmatched to any gene: 10. The CDR3 is made up of 15 amino acids. The germline V gene has CDR1 SGHVS and CDR2 FNYEAQ. Written as DNA, the CDR3 is TGTGCCAGCAGCTTGGAGAGGGGGCAAAGTCCTGAAGCTTTCTTT. Protein product: CASSLERGQSPEAFF.

The chain has TRBV2 and TRBJ2-7; TRBD1 matches 10 bases. Germline-derived CDR1 and CDR2 are SNHLY and FYNNEI. This CDR3 has 14 amino acids. J was trimmed by 6 bases and V by 4 bases; bases with no gene match: 6. CDR3 nucleotides: TGTGCCAGCAGTGGGGGGACAGGGGAAGGCGAGCAGTACTTC. The encoded protein is CASSGGTGEGEQYF.